This TCR beta chain was identified during a study of blood T cells in healthy people across ages. Germline values: CDR1 MGHRA, CDR2 YSYEKL. This CDR3 has 12 amino acids. Trimming left V 4 bases short and J 13 bases short, with 14 bases between. Then a second PCR, running about 6 to 12 cycles, was carried out with a sample-barcoded 5' primer and a J-beta primer mix. TCRdb passed the 5' RACE reads through MiXCR, listing each CDR3 protein once. Of about 1.5 million distinct CDR3 sequences listed, approximately 40% are singletons. In its sample, this clonotype was seen many times. The sequence was obtained from a young woman in good health. The chain joins TRBV4-1 to TRBJ2-4; D uncertain. The sequencing input was blood. The chain's CDR3 is CASSPSTGEQYF. Here the CDR3 DNA reads TGCGCCAGCAGCCCTTCAACGGGTGAGCAGTACTTC.